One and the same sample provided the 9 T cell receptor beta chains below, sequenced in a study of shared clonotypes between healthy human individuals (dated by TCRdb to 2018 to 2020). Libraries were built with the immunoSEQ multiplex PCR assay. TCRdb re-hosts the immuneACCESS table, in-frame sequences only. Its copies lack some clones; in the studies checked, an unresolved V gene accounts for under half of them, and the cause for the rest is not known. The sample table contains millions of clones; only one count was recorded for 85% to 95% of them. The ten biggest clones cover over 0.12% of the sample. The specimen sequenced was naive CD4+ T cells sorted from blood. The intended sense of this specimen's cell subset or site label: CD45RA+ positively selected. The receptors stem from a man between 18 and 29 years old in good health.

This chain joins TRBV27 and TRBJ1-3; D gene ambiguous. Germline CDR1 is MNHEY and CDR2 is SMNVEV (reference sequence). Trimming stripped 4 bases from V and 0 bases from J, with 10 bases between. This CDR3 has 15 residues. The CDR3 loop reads CASSYTALSGNTIYF. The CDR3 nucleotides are TGTGCCAGCAGTTATACAGCGCTCTCTGGAAACACCATATATTTT.

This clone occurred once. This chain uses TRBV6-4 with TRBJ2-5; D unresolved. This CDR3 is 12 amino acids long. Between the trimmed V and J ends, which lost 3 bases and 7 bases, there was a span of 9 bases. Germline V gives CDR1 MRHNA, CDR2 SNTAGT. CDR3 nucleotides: TGTGCCAGCAGTGAAGGTAGTGGGACCCAGTACTTC. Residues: CASSEGSGTQYF.

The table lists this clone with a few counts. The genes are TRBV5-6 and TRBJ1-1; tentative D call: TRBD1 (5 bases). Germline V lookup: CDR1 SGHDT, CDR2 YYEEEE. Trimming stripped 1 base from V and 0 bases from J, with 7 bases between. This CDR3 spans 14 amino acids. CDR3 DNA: TGTGCCAGCAGCTTGCCGGGGGTGAACACTGAAGCTTTCTTT. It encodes CASSLPGVNTEAFF. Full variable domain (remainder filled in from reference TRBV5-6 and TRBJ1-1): DAGVTQSPTHLIKTRGQQVTLRCSPKSGHDTVSWYQQALGQGPQFIFQYYEEEERQRGNFPDRFSGHQFPNYSSELNVNALLLGDSALYLCASSLPGVNTEAFFGQGTRLTVV.

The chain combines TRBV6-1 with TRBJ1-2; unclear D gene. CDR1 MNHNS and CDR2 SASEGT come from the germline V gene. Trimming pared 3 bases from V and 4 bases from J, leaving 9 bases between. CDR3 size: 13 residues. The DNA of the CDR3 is TGTGCCAGCAGTGAGGGCCTCACCTATGGCTACACCTTC. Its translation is CASSEGLTYGYTF.

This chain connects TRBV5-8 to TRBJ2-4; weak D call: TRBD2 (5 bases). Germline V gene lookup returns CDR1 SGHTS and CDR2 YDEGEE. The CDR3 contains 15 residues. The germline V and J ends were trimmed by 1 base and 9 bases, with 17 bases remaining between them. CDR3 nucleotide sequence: TGTGCCAGCAGCTTGTGGACGCGGGCAGACGTCATTCAGTACTTC. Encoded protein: CASSLWTRADVIQYF.

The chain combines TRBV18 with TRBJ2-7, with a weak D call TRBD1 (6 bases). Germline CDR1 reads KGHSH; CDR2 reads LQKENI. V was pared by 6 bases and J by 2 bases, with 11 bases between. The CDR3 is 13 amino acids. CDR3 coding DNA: TGTGCCAGCTCCCGGACAGAAACCTACGAGCAGTACTTC. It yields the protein CASSRTETYEQYF.

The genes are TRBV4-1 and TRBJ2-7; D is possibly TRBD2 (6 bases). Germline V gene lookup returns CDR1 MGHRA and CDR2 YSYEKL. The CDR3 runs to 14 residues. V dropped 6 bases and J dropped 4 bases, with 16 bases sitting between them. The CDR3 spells CASSSPGRGYEQYF. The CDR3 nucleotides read TGCGCCAGCAGTTCCCCGGGACGGGGGTACGAGCAGTACTTC.

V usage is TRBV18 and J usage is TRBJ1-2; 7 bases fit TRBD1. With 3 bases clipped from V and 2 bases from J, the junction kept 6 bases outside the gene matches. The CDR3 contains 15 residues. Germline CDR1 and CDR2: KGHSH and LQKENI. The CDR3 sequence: CASSPTGTDNYGYTF. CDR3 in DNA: TGTGCCAGCTCACCTACCGGGACAGACAACTATGGCTACACCTTC.

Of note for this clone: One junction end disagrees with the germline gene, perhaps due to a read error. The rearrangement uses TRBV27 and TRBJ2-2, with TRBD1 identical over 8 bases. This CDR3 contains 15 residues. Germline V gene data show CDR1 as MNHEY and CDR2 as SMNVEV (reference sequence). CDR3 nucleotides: TGTGCCAGCACTTTACGCCAGGGGGCGTCCGGGGAGCTGTTTTTT. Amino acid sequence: CASTLRQGASGELFF.